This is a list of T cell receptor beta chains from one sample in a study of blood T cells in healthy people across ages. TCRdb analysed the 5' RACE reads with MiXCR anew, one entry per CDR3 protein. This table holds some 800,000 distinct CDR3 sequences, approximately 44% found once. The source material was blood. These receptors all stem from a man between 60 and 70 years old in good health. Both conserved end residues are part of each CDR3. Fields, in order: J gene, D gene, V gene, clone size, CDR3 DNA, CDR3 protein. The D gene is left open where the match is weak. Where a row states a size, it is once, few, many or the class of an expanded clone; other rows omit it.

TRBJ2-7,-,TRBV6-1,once,TGTGCCGGCAGTGTCAACCCGAGTGACCGTCGCGCGTGGCAGTACTTC,CAGSVNPSDRRAWQYF
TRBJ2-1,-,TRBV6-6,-,TGTGCCAGCAGTTACCATCCCGAGGGGAGATTCTACAATGAGCAGTTCTTC,CASSYHPEGRFYNEQFF
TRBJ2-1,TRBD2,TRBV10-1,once,TGCGCCACGCAACCCCACGCGGGGGGGTCTGGGCAGTTCTTC,CATQPHAGGSGQFF
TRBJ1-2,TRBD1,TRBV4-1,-,TGCGCCAGCAGCCAACCCACAATTGGGACAGGGGGCTTTGGCTACACCTTC,CASSQPTIGTGGFGYTF
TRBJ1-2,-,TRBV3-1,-,TGTGCCAGCAGCCAGGGGACCCCGTATGGCTACACCTTC,CASSQGTPYGYTF
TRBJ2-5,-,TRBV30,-,TGTGCCTGGAGCGCGGGGAATTTAGGGCAGGAGACCCAGTACTTC,CAWSAGNLGQETQYF
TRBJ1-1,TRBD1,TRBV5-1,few,TGCGCCAGCAGCATAGGGACAGCGACTGAAGCTTTCTTT,CASSIGTATEAFF
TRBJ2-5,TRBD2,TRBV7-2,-,TGTGCCAGCAGCTTAGCTTCTAGCGGTGGAGAGACCCAGTACTTC,CASSLASSGGETQYF
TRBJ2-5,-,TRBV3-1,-,TGTGCCAGCAGCTCCCCGACAGAACGAAAAGAGACCCAGTACTTC,CASSSPTERKETQYF
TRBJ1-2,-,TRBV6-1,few,TGTGCCAGCAGTGAAGCGCGTTCCGGGAGGGTACATGGCTACACCTTC,CASSEARSGRVHGYTF
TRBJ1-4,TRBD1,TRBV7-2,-,TGTGCCAGCAGCCGGGACAGGGGATCAAATGAAAAACTGTTTTTT,CASSRDRGSNEKLFF
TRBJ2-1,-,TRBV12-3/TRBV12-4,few,TGTGCCAGCACCGGGGGTGTCGGGGAATACAATGAGCAGTTCTTC,CASTGGVGEYNEQFF
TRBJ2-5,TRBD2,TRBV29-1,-,TGCAGCGTTGAAGATCTGAGCAGAGGATGGACTAGCGGGGACCCATTTCAAGAGACCCAGTACTTC,CSVEDLSRGWTSGDPFQETQYF
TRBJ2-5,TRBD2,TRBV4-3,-,TGCGCCAGCAGCCAAGATAGGGCTAGCGGGGTGGCCCAAGAGACCCAGTACTTC,CASSQDRASGVAQETQYF
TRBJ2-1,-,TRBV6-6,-,TGTACCAGCAGTTTGTCGGGGGCCGGGGGCAATGAGCAGTTCTTC,CTSSLSGAGGNEQFF
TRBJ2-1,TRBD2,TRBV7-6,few,TGTGCCAGCAGCCCTCAGAGTAGCGGGAGGCAGTTCTTC,CASSPQSSGRQFF
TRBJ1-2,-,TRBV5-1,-,TGCGCCAGCAGCTTGGGACAGGATGGCTACACCTTC,CASSLGQDGYTF
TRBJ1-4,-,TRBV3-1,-,TGTGCCAGCAGCCAAGACTCAGTGGGTTCAACGGGGAAAAAACTGTTTTTT,CASSQDSVGSTGKKLFF
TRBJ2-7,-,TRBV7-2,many,TGTGCCAGCAGCCTCGCCGGGACTGGCGACTACGAGCAGTACTTC,CASSLAGTGDYEQYF
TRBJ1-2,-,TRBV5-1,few,TGCGCCAGCAGCTTGTCGGGGGTCGCCTATGGCTACACCTTC,CASSLSGVAYGYTF
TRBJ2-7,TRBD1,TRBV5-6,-,TGTGCCAGCAGCTTGGAGGACAGGTATGCCTACGAGCAGTACTTC,CASSLEDRYAYEQYF
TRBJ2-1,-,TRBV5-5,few,TGTGCCAGCAGCTTGGAACAGGTCTCCTACAATGAGCAGTTCTTC,CASSLEQVSYNEQFF
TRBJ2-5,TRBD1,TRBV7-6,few,TGTGCCAGCAACAACATAAGACAGGGAAATAAAGAGACCCAGTACTTC,CASNNIRQGNKETQYF
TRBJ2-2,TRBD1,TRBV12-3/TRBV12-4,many,TGTGCCAGCCGACCGACAGGGGGAGGAACCGGGGAGCTGTTTTTT,CASRPTGGGTGELFF
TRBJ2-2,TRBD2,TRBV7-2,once,TGTGCCAGCAGCAAGACTAGCGGGGGTGGGGCCGGGGAGCTGTTTTTT,CASSKTSGGGAGELFF
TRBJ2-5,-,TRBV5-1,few,TGCGCCAGCAGCGGAAGACTGGAGAGGGAGACCCAGTACTTC,CASSGRLERETQYF
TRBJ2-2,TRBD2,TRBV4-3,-,TGCGCCAGCAGCCAAGCCCTAGCGGGTGCACGAAACACCGGGGAGCTGTTTTTT,CASSQALAGARNTGELFF
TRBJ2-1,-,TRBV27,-,TGTGCCACGTCTAAGCTGGGGAAAGGTGGAGTGCAGTTCTTC,CATSKLGKGGVQFF
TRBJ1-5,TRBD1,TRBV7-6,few,TGTGCCAGCAGCCTAGGACAGGGCGGGCCCCAGCATTTT,CASSLGQGGPQHF
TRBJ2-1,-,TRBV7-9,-,TGTGCCAGCAGCGTAGGAGGGGGGTGTGAGCAGTTCTTC,CASSVGGGCEQFF
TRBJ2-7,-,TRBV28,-,TGTGCCAGCAGTAAGGTCCCGAGCCGGGGCTCCTACGAGCAGTACTTC,CASSKVPSRGSYEQYF
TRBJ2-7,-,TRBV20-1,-,TGCAGTGCTAGAGTGGGACACGGGCCCCACGAGCAGTACTTC,CSARVGHGPHEQYF
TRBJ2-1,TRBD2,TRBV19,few,TGTGCCAGTAGACTAGCGGGAGATGAGCAGTTCTTC,CASRLAGDEQFF
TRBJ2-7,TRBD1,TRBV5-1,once,TGCGCCAGCAGCGGATGGACAGGACGCGAGCAGTACTTC,CASSGWTGREQYF
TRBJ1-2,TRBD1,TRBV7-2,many,TGTGCCAGCAGCTTTGAGGGGGCGGTCGGGGGCTACACCTTC,CASSFEGAVGGYTF
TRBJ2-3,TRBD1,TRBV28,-,TGTGCCAGCAGTTCGGTAACAGGGGGCGGAGCAGATACGCAGTATTTT,CASSSVTGGGADTQYF
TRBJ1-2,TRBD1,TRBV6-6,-,TGTGCCAGCAGTTCCCCGACAGGGGATGGCTACACCTTC,CASSSPTGDGYTF
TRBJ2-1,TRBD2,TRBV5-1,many,TGCGCCAGCGGGGAGGGTAATGAGCAGTTCTTC,CASGEGNEQFF
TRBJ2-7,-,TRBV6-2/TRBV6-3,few,TGTGCCAGCAGGGAATACTACGAGCAGTACTTC,CASREYYEQYF
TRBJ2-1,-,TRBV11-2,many,TGTGCCAGCAGCTCCAGCCCTAGCGATCCTGAGCAGTTCTTC,CASSSSPSDPEQFF
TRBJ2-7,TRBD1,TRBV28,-,TGTGCCAGCAGAAACGACAGGGGAAGTTACGAGCAGTACTTC,CASRNDRGSYEQYF